These T cell receptor beta chains were read from a single sample in a study of cytomegalovirus exposure and HLA in healthy donors. This table comes from immunoSEQ multiplex PCR, and its TCRdb copy is limited to in-frame clones, with some not included. Seen here are about 190,000 clones, 87% observed once, and the top ten hold 0.9% to 1.2%. The sequencing input was PBMCs. All receptors come from a boy aged 2 to 10 in good health and CMV-seronegative. The CDR3 runs from the conserved cysteine through the conserved F or W. D genes are given only for firm matches. Expanded clones are given a class, and other clones once, few, many or no size at all.

cdr3_nt cdr3_aa clone_size j_call d_call v_call
TGCGCCAGCAGCTTGGAGGGACTAGAAATATACGAGCAGTACTTC CASSLEGLEIYEQYF - TRBJ2-7 TRBD2 TRBV5-1
TGCGCCACCGGCGGGGCCGACTACAATGAGCAGTTCTTC CATGGADYNEQFF - TRBJ2-1 - TRBV5-1
TGTGCCAGCAGCGGCGGACTAGCGGGGGTTTACAATGAGCAGTTCTTC CASSGGLAGVYNEQFF - TRBJ2-1 TRBD2 TRBV13
TGCAGCGCCGGGACAGTACTTACAGATACGCAGTATTTT CSAGTVLTDTQYF once TRBJ2-3 TRBD1 TRBV29-1
TGCGCCAGCAGTATCGATAGGGGTTCAGAAGAAAAACTGTTTTTT CASSIDRGSEEKLFF - TRBJ1-4 - TRBV5-1
TGTGCCAGCAGTTTATCGGGCTACGAGCAGTACTTC CASSLSGYEQYF once TRBJ2-7 - TRBV28
TGTGCCAGCAGCTTTGGCGTCACGGGTTCCAATGAGCAGTTCTTC CASSFGVTGSNEQFF few TRBJ2-1 - TRBV7-3
TGTGCCAGCAGCCCGACTAGCGCCGGGGAGCTGTTTTTT CASSPTSAGELFF - TRBJ2-2 TRBD2 TRBV6-6
TGTGCCAGCAGCTTGGTTTTCCCTTCTGGGGCCAACGTCCTGACTTTC CASSLVFPSGANVLTF - TRBJ2-6 - TRBV5-6
TGTGCCAGCAGCTTGGGGGACAACGAGCAGTACTTC CASSLGDNEQYF - TRBJ2-7 - TRBV5-4
TGTGCCAGCAGCCTCAGAGGCAGGGGACAAATGAACACTGAAGCTTTCTTT CASSLRGRGQMNTEAFF - TRBJ1-1 - TRBV14
TGTGCCAGCAGCAAAGGGGGCGCTGGCTATGGCTACACCTTC CASSKGGAGYGYTF - TRBJ1-2 TRBD1 TRBV5-6
TGTGCCAGCAGCCCCTTCACGGCGGGAATTGGGACAGATACGCAGTATTTT CASSPFTAGIGTDTQYF - TRBJ2-3 - TRBV2
TGTGCCAGCAGTTATTCCCGAGAGTCCTACGAGCAGTACTTC CASSYSRESYEQYF - TRBJ2-7 - TRBV6-5
TGTGCCAGCAGCGTACCGGGACAGGGGTCGTCCGAGCAGTACTTC CASSVPGQGSSEQYF - TRBJ2-7 TRBD1 TRBV5-8
TGCGCCAGCAGCCAAGATGCCGGCGAGCACAGGAGATACTACGAGCAGTACTTC CASSQDAGEHRRYYEQYF - TRBJ2-7 - TRBV4-1
TGTGCCAGCAGTCCGCCAGGGACAGGCAGGAAACTGTTTTTT CASSPPGTGRKLFF - TRBJ1-4 TRBD1 TRBV6-5
TGTGCCAGCAGCTTGTTGAGACTAGCGGGATCCGCCGGGGAGCTGTTTTTT CASSLLRLAGSAGELFF - TRBJ2-2 TRBD2 TRBV5-7
TGTGCCAGCAGCGTAGATCCAGCGGCGAACGGGGAGCTGTTTTTT CASSVDPAANGELFF - TRBJ2-2 - TRBV9
TGTGCCAGCAGTCCCACAGGGGGGGCTGAAGCTTTCTTT CASSPTGGAEAFF - TRBJ1-1 TRBD1 TRBV6-1
TGTGCCAGCAGCTTATGGAGACTAGCGGGAGTTACCGGGGAGCTGTTTTTT CASSLWRLAGVTGELFF - TRBJ2-2 TRBD2 TRBV11-1
TGTGCCAGCAGCGTAGGGGGCAATGAAGCTTTCTTT CASSVGGNEAFF - TRBJ1-1 - TRBV9
TGCGCCAGCAGCGGAGGGGATTACACAGATACGCAGTATTTT CASSGGDYTDTQYF once TRBJ2-3 - TRBV5-1
TGTGCCAGCAGTTCGACAGGGCAAGCTTTCTTT CASSSTGQAFF - TRBJ1-1 TRBD1 TRBV28
TGTGCCAGCAGAATCCCAAGACAGGGGATGAACATTCAGTACTTC CASRIPRQGMNIQYF once TRBJ2-4 TRBD1 TRBV2
TGTTCCAGCAGCCTACCTGAGGGACTAGCGGGAGCCTACGAGCAGTACTTC CSSSLPEGLAGAYEQYF - TRBJ2-7 TRBD2 TRBV7-9
TGTGCCAGCAGTTTTGCCAGTATACGTTCACCCCTCCACTTT CASSFASIRSPLHF - TRBJ1-6 - TRBV27
TGTGCCAGCAGCAACAGGGTGACTCTCGCCGAGCAGTACTTC CASSNRVTLAEQYF - TRBJ2-7 - TRBV21-1
TGTGCCAGTAGTTTCACTAGCGGGACGGGGTACGAGCAGTACTTC CASSFTSGTGYEQYF - TRBJ2-7 TRBD2 TRBV19
TGTGCCAGCAGTGAACTAGAGGGCGGCCAAGAGACCCAGTACTTC CASSELEGGQETQYF - TRBJ2-5 - TRBV6-1
TGTTCCAGCAGCTTGCAGGACAGGGGAGGAGGCTACACCTTC CSSSLQDRGGGYTF - TRBJ1-2 TRBD1 TRBV7-9
TGTTCCAGCAGCTTAGCCCTACAGGGCGTGTACACCGGGGAGCTGTTTTTT CSSSLALQGVYTGELFF - TRBJ2-2 - TRBV7-9
TGCGCCAGCAGCGTGGCGGTTTCCTACAATGAGCAGTTCTTC CASSVAVSYNEQFF - TRBJ2-1 - TRBV5-1
TGTGCCAGTAGTGACAGGGTCACTGAAGCTTTCTTT CASSDRVTEAFF - TRBJ1-1 TRBD1 TRBV19
TGCGCCAGCAGCCAAGATTCTAGCGGGAGTACCGGGGAGCTGTTTTTT CASSQDSSGSTGELFF - TRBJ2-2 TRBD2 TRBV4-1
TGTGCCAGCAGTGAAGACAGGGGGAGCACAGATACGCAGTATTTT CASSEDRGSTDTQYF - TRBJ2-3 TRBD1 TRBV2
TGTGCCAGCAGTTCGGCCCTTCCAGGGCTTGGCGGCTACACCTTC CASSSALPGLGGYTF - TRBJ1-2 - TRBV6-5
TGTGCCAGTAGTGGACTGGGCACGACAGATACGCAGTATTTT CASSGLGTTDTQYF once TRBJ2-3 - TRBV19
TGTGCCAGTAGTATGGACAGTGTGGCAACTAATGAAAAACTGTTTTTT CASSMDSVATNEKLFF - TRBJ1-4 - TRBV19
TGTGCCAGCCCCATGACGGCTAGCGGGGGGGCAGCAGATACGCAGTATTTT CASPMTASGGAADTQYF once TRBJ2-3 - TRBV21-1
TGTGCCAGCAGCTTAGTCACGAAACCAGGATCGCAGTATTTT CASSLVTKPGSQYF - TRBJ2-3 - TRBV11-2
TGTGCCAGCAGCGTCGCCAGGGAAGCTCACGAGCAGTACTTC CASSVAREAHEQYF - TRBJ2-7 - TRBV2
TGTGCCAGCACGAAGGGGAATGAGCAGTTCTTC CASTKGNEQFF - TRBJ2-1 - TRBV7-9
TGTGCCTGGAAGCTACAGGGGGCGCAGACTGAAGCTTTCTTT CAWKLQGAQTEAFF - TRBJ1-1 TRBD1 TRBV30
TGCAGCGTTGTCCGGGGAAACACTGAAGCTTTCTTT CSVVRGNTEAFF once TRBJ1-1 - TRBV29-1
TGTGCCACCCCACGGGACACCGCCTATAATTCACCCCTCCACTTT CATPRDTAYNSPLHF - TRBJ1-6 - TRBV7-2
TGCGCCAGCAGTTTGGGGTGGCTAGCGGGGGAGAATGAGCAGTTCTTC CASSLGWLAGENEQFF - TRBJ2-1 TRBD2 TRBV5-1
TGTGCCAGCAGCCCGCGACAGGGGGCAATCACTGAAGCTTTCTTT CASSPRQGAITEAFF once TRBJ1-1 TRBD1 TRBV9
TGTGCCTGGAGTAGTGGCCGTGCTAACTATGGCTACACCTTC CAWSSGRANYGYTF - TRBJ1-2 - TRBV30
TGTGCCAGCAGCGACCCAGGAGGGGGCGCAAATCAGCCCCAGCATTTT CASSDPGGGANQPQHF - TRBJ1-5 TRBD1 TRBV7-8
TGTGCCAGCGGGAGGGGGACTGAAGCTTTCTTT CASGRGTEAFF - TRBJ1-1 - TRBV6-5
TGTGCCTGGGGACAGTCCTACGAGCAGTACTTC CAWGQSYEQYF - TRBJ2-7 - TRBV30
TGTGCCAGCAGCTCTAGCGGGAGGGGGGCTAAAGGGCAGTATTTT CASSSSGRGAKGQYF - TRBJ2-3 TRBD2 TRBV5-4